The TCR beta chain under discussion was sequenced for a study of T-cell reconstitution after alpha-beta-depleted transplantation in children. The TCRbeta library was prepared with unique molecular identifiers. TCRdb ran MiXCR on the PCR reads and lists one entry per CDR3 protein. The table shows 490,000 or so distinct CDR3 sequences, with roughly an eighth occurring only once. In this sample, this clonotype turned up once. Looked up from germline, CDR1 is DFQATT and CDR2 is SNEGSKA (reference sequence). The CDR3 contains 13 residues. V lost 5 bases to trimming and J lost 6 bases, with 14 bases between them.

The TCR sequence derives from a human donor who donated a stem cell graft to a child with combined immunodeficiency. The gene calls are TRBV20-1 and TRBJ2-1; perhaps TRBD1 as D (6 bases). This specimen consisted of PBMCs from the stem cell graft donor, obtained from the stem cell graft. The CDR3 region has the DNA TGCAGTGCTCCGACCTCAGGGGTCAATGAGCAGTTCTTC. As protein: CSAPTSGVNEQFF.